These 8 T cell receptor beta chains were all obtained from the same sample, sequenced in a study of T cell changes during pregnancy in multiple sclerosis. Repertoires were generated with immunoSEQ multiplex PCR, while TCRdb's copy carries only in-frame clones and drops some. In the table there are 85,000 to 120,000 clones, just under 95% of which are singletons. Specimen: peripheral blood, collected after pregnancy. The receptors derive from a female donor with multiple sclerosis, enrolled in a pregnancy study.

J is TRBJ2-2 and V is TRBV5-4, with D possibly being TRBD2 (5 bases). Germline CDR1 is SGHNT and CDR2 is YYREEE (reference sequence). Between the trimmed V and J ends, which lost 4 bases and 7 bases, there was a span of 8 bases. The CDR3 contains 12 residues. This CDR3 is CASSPGFGELFF. The CDR3 nucleotides read TGTGCCAGCAGCCCGGGGTTCGGGGAGCTGTTTTTT. The variable domain in full, completed from reference TRBV5-4 and TRBJ2-2, reads ETGVTQSPTHLIKTRGQQVTLRCSSQSGHNTVSWYQQALGQGPQFIFQYYREEENGRGNFPPRFSGLQFPNYSSELNVNALELDDSALYLCASSPGFGELFFGEGSRLTVL.

V is TRBV10-3 and J is TRBJ2-7; TRBD1 is a possible D gene (6 bases). The CDR3 is 14 residues long. V was trimmed by 6 bases and J by 6 bases, leaving 18 bases between them. The germline gives CDR1 ENHRY, CDR2 SYGVKD. The CDR3 nucleotides are TGTGCCATCAGCCTGGGGCAGGGGCTCGGCGAGCAGTACTTC. Protein sequence: CAISLGQGLGEQYF.

This clone was counted a few times. The CDR3 nucleotides read TGTGCCAGCAGTCCCATGGGGGGGATGAACACTGAAGCTTTCTTT. Its protein is CASSPMGGMNTEAFF. The rearrangement joins TRBV6-5 to TRBJ1-1, with a possible D match to TRBD1 (5 bases). V was pared by 5 bases and J by 0 bases, with 13 bases between. This CDR3 contains 15 residues. In germline, CDR1 is MNHEY, CDR2 SVGAGI.

The chain is built from TRBV6-6 and TRBJ1-3; D not certain. CDR1 is MNHNY, CDR2 SVGAGI, per germline (reference sequence). Trimming took off 8 bases at V and 4 bases at J, with 12 bases between the two ends. The CDR3 extends over 13 amino acids. Here the CDR3 reads CASYKGGGNTIYF. For the CDR3, the DNA is TGTGCCAGCTACAAGGGAGGCGGAAACACCATATATTTT.

This chain connects TRBV27 to TRBJ2-2; 12 bases map to TRBD2. CDR1 and CDR2 (germline): MNHEY, SMNVEV (reference sequence). Losses at the gene ends were 4 bases for V and 7 bases for J; bases not matched to a gene: 10. The CDR3 runs to 17 residues. The CDR3: CASSSRASGRAGGELFF. CDR3 DNA: TGTGCCAGCAGTTCCCGGGCTAGCGGGAGGGCGGGCGGGGAGCTGTTTTTT.

The CDR3 DNA reads TGTGCCAGCAGCTTGGGGGGGGAGGGGGAGCAGTACTTC. It is translated as CASSLGGEGEQYF. The genes are TRBV5-4 and TRBJ2-7; 7 bases fit TRBD2. V gave up 0 bases and J gave up 7 bases; unmatched junction bases: 4. This CDR3 contains 13 residues. CDR1 and CDR2 (germline): SGHNT, YYREEE (reference sequence).

The gene calls are TRBV7-9 and TRBJ1-5, with 8 bases that match TRBD1. There are 16 residues in the CDR3. With V trimmed by 5 bases and J by 4 bases, 10 bases remained unmatched. CDR1 is SEHNR and CDR2 is FQNEAQ in the germline V gene (reference sequence). CDR3: CASSPNGQGGNQPQHF. DNA for the CDR3: TGTGCCAGCAGCCCGAACGGACAGGGTGGGAATCAGCCCCAGCATTTT.

The sample holds a few counts of this clone. CDR3 bases: TGTGCCAGCAGCCAAGATTGGGGGGACGGGACTGAAGCTTTCTTT. Its translation is CASSQDWGDGTEAFF. J is TRBJ1-1 and V is TRBV4-2; D might be TRBD1 (5 bases). Trimming cost V 0 bases and J 5 bases, with 13 bases left between them. Germline CDR1 and CDR2: LGHNA and YNFKEQ. This CDR3 has 15 residues.